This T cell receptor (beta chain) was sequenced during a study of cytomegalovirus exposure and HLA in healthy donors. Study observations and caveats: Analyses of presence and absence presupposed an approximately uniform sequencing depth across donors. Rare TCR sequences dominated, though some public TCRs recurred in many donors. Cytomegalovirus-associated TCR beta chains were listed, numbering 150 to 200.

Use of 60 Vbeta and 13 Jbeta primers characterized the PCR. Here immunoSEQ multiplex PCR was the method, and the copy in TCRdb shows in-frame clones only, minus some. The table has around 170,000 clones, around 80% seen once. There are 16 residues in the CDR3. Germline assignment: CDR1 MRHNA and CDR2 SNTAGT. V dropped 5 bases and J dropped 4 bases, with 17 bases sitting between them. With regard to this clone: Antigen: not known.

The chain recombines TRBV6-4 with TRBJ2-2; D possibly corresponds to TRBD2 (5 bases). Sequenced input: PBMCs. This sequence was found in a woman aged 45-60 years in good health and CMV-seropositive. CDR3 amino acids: CASSPQPSGITGELFF. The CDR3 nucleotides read TGTGCCAGCAGTCCCCAGCCGTCGGGGATCACCGGGGAGCTGTTTTTT.